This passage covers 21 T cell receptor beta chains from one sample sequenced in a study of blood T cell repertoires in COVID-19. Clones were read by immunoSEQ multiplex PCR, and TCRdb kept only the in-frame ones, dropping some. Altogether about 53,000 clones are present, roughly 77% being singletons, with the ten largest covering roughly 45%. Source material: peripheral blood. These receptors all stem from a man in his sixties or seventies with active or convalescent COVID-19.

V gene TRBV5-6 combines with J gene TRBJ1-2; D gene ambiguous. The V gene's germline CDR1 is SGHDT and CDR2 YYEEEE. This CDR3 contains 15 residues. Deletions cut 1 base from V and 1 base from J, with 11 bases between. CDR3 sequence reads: CASSLSWLVNYGYTF. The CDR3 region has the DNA TGTGCCAGCAGCTTGTCTTGGCTGGTTAACTATGGCTACACCTTC.

CDR3 loop: CASSGQGVAGELFF. In nucleotides, the CDR3 is TGTGCCAGCAGCGGACAGGGGGTGGCCGGGGAGCTGTTTTTT. The chain links TRBV2 to TRBJ2-2; 10 bases line up with TRBD1. The trim removed 6 bases at V and 6 bases at J, leaving 4 bases unmatched. The CDR3 runs 14 residues. Germline CDR1 and CDR2: SNHLY and FYNNEI. The whole variable domain, remainder taken from reference TRBV2 and TRBJ2-2, is EPEVTQTPSHQVTQMGQEVILRCVPISNHLYFYWYRQILGQKVEFLVSFYNNEISEKSEIFDDQFSVERPDGSNFTLKIRSTKLEDSAMYFCASSGQGVAGELFFGEGSRLTVL.

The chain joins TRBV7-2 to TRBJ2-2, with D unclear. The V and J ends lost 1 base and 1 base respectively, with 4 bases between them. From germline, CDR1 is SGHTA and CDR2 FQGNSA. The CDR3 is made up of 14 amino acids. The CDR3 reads CASSLDWNTGELFF. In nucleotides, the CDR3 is TGTGCCAGCAGCTTAGACTGGAACACCGGGGAGCTGTTTTTT.

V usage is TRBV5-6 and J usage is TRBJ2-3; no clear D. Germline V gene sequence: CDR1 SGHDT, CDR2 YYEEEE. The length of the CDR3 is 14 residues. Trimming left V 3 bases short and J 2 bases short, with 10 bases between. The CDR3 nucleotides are TGTGCCAGCAGCTGGCTGGAGAACACAGATACGCAGTATTTT. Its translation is CASSWLENTDTQYF.

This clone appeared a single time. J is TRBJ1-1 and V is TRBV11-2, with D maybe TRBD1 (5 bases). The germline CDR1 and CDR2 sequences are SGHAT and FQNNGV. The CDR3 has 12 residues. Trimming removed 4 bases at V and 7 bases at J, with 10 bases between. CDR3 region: CASSSQGNEAFF. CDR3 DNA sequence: TGTGCCAGCAGCTCTCAGGGCAATGAAGCTTTCTTT. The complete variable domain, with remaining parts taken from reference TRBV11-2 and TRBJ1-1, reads EAGVAQSPRYKIIEKRQSVAFWCNPISGHATLYWYQQILGQGPKLLIQFQNNGVVDDSQLPKDRFSAERLKGVDSTLKIQPAKLEDSAVYLCASSSQGNEAFFGQGTRLTVV.

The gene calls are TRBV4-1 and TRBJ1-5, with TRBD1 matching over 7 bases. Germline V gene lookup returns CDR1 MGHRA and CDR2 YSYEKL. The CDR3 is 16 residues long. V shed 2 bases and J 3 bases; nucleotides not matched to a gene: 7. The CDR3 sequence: CASSQKGAGDNQPQHF. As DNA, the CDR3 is TGCGCCAGCAGCCAAAAGGGGGCAGGCGACAATCAGCCCCAGCATTTT.

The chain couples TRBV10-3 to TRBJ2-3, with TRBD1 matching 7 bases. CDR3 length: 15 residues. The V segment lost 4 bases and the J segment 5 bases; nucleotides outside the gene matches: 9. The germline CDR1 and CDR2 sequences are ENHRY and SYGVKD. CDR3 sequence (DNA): TGTGCCATCAGTGGCGGCAGGGGGTCTGTAGATACGCAGTATTTT. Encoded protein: CAISGGRGSVDTQYF.

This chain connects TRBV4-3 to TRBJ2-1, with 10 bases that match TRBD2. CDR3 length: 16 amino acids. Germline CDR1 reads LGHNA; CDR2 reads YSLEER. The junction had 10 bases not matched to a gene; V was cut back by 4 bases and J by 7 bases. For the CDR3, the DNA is TGCGCCAGCAGCCGGGACTTAGCGGGAGGCAGGAATGAGCAGTTCTTC. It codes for CASSRDLAGGRNEQFF.

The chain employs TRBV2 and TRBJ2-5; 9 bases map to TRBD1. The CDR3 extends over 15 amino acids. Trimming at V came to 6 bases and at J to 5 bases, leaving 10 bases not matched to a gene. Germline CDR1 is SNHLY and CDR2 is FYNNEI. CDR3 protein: CASRGGQGSRETQYF. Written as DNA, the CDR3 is TGTGCCAGCAGGGGAGGACAGGGGTCAAGGGAGACCCAGTACTTC.

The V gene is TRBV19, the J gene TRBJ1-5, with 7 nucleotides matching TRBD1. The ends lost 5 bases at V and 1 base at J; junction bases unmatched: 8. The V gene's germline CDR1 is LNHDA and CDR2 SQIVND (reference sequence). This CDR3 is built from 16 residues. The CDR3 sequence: CASSPGTVGSNQPQHF. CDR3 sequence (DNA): TGTGCCAGTAGTCCAGGGACAGTTGGGAGCAATCAGCCCCAGCATTTT.

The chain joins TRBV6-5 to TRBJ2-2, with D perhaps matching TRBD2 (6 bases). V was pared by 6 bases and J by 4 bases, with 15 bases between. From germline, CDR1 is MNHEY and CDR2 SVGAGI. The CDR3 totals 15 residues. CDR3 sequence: CASSRGTAATGELFF. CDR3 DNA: TGTGCCAGCAGCCGCGGGACCGCCGCCACCGGGGAGCTGTTTTTT.

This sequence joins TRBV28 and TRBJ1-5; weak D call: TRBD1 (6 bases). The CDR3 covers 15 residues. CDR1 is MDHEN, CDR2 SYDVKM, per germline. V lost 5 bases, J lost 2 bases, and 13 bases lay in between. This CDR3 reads CASSPGDGGNQPQHF. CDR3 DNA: TGTGCCAGCAGTCCAGGGGACGGCGGCAATCAGCCCCAGCATTTT.

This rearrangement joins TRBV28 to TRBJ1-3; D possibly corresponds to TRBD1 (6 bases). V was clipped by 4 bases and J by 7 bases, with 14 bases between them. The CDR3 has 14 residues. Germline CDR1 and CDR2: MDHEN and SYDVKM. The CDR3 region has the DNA TGTGCCAGCAGTTCCCCCGCAGGGGCGAACACCATATATTTT. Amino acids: CASSSPAGANTIYF.

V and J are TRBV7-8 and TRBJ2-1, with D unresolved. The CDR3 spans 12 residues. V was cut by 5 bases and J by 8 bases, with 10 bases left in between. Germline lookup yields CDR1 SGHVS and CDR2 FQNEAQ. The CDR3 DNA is TGTGCCAGCAGCCCCCTGGAGTATGAGCAGTTCTTC. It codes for CASSPLEYEQFF.

CDR3 in amino acids: CASSLAGGSGGTDTQYF. CDR3 nucleotides: TGCGCCAGCAGCTTGGCCGGGGGTAGCGGGGGCACAGATACGCAGTATTTT. The J gene is TRBJ2-3, the V gene TRBV5-1, with 8 bases aligning to TRBD2. The CDR3 length is 17 residues. V gave up 0 bases and J gave up 1 base; unmatched junction bases: 7. CDR1 and CDR2 (germline): SGHRS, YFSETQ.

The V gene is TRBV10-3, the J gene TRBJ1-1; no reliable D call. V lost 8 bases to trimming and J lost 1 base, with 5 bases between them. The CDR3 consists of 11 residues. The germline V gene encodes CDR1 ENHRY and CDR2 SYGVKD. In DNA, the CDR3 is TGTGCCATCGCAGGGAACACTGAAGCTTTCTTT. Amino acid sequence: CAIAGNTEAFF.

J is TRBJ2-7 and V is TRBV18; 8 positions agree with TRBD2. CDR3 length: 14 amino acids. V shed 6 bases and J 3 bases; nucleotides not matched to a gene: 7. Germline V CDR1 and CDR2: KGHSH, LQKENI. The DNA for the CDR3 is TGTGCCAGCTCGGCGGGGGGCTCTTTCTACGAGCAGTACTTC. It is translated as CASSAGGSFYEQYF.

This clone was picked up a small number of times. CDR3 amino acids: CASSLGLEGLREQYF. The CDR3 nucleotides are TGTGCCAGCAGCTTGGGGCTAGAAGGTTTGAGGGAGCAGTACTTC. The J gene is TRBJ2-7, the V gene TRBV5-4; D is uncertain. The CDR3 totals 15 residues. Germline CDR1 SGHNT, CDR2 YYREEE (reference sequence). The V gene lost 0 bases and the J gene lost 7 bases, with 17 bases spanning the gap.

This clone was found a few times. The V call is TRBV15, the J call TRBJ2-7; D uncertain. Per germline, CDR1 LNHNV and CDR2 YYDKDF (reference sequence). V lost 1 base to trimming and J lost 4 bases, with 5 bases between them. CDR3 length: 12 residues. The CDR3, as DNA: TGTGCCACCAGCAGAGGGCCTTACGAGCAGTACTTC. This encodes CATSRGPYEQYF.

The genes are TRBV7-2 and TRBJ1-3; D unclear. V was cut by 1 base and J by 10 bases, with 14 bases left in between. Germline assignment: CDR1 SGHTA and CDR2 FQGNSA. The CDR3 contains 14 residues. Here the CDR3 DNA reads TGTGCCAGCAGCTTAGTGTCTCTGGGAGATACCATATATTTT. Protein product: CASSLVSLGDTIYF.

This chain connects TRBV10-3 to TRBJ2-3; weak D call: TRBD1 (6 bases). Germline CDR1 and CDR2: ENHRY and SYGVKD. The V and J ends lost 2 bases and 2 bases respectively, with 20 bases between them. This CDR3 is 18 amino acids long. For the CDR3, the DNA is TGTGCCATCAGTGAGAATTTGGATGGGGGACAAATCACAGATACGCAGTATTTT. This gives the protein CAISENLDGGQITDTQYF.